This TCR beta chain stems from a study of blood T cell repertoires in COVID-19. The CDR3 contains 15 residues. Germline-derived CDR1 and CDR2 are GTSNPN and SVGIG (reference sequence). With 6 bases removed from V and 0 bases from J, the gap between germline ends came to 15 bases. Clones were sequenced by immunoSEQ multiplex PCR, and TCRdb holds only the in-frame ones, with some missing. The sample contains about 320,000 clones, about 90% of which appear only once. The material sequenced was peripheral blood. The gene calls are TRBV30 and TRBJ1-5, with D tentatively TRBD1 (6 bases). This TCR derives from a woman aged 25 to 45 with COVID-19, enrolled during active disease. For the CDR3, the DNA is TGTGCCTGTACCCTCGGGACACTTAGCAATCAGCCCCAGCATTTT. This codes for CACTLGTLSNQPQHF.